This T cell receptor (beta chain) was captured in a study of T cell repertoires in cytomegalovirus infection (dated by TCRdb to between 2018 and 2020). About the investigation overall: Peptide stimulations targeted recently identified HLA-C-restricted CMV epitopes, whose presentation resists viral immunomodulation, together with well-studied HLA-B-restricted epitopes. Because public TCR beta signatures pointed to carriage of CMV infection together with the matching HLA type, the HLA type of each donor mattered for the analysis. Study-wide findings and limitations: In both this cohort and an independent cohort of some 350 donors, the cumulative frequency of public TCR beta family members distinguished carriers of CMV infection plus the relevant HLA type. The ex vivo response was dominated by HLA-C-restricted CMV-specific TCR beta clonotypes, and the single most frequent clonotype in two of eight donors was supplied by these HLA-C-restricted clonotypes.

Taken with the paper, the label for treatment or condition translates to: in vitro stimulation with specific CMV peptide epitopes to enrich CMV-specific T cells. Notes on this clonotype: Its antigen specificity is not known. No base-level quality is on record; no much larger clone is a single base apart.

Sequencer: Illumina HiSeq 1500. The raw public data were reprocessed by TCRdb itself: fastp quality trimming at Q25, MiXCR clonotype calling, in-frame beta chains only. Each entry merges the rows of one CDR3 protein and shows their most common DNA and genes. Here the sample has about 500,000 distinct CDR3 sequences; around 35% occur a single time. The ten largest clones take up roughly 15% of the sample. The V end gives up 5 bases and the J end 5 bases, leaving 3 bases in the junction not matched to a gene. Measured from the cysteine to the phenylalanine, the CDR3 is 13 residues long. Only the CDR3 portion is preserved as DNA: 39 bases, with reading frame beginning at the first base. In the germline V gene, CDR1 corresponds to SGHTA and CDR2 to FQGNSA.

The chain is made from TRBV7-2 and TRBJ2-5, with 9 junctional bases fitting TRBD2. This receptor was identified in a human donor in good health (CMV status not recorded). Some clones in this sample may be carry-over from other donors' samples. Source: cultured PBMCs, taken from culture after CMV antigen stimulation. The CDR3 region reads CASSTSGLETQYF. The bases are TGTGCCAGCAGCACTAGCGGGTTGGAGACCCAGTACTTC.